The T cell receptor (beta chain) described here comes from a study of CD8+ T cells in alopecia areata. Of note for this clone: Its specificity is not known.

The sequencing template was cDNA reverse transcribed from extracted RNA. Here immunoSEQ multiplex PCR was the method, and the copy in TCRdb shows in-frame clones only, minus some. The sample consists of 140,000 or so clones, around two thirds of them appearing once. Whole-study results and caveats: Alphabeta T cells residing in normal skin are also sequenced in scalp samples. Greater clonality was observed in lesional scalp samples, especially alopecia totalis/universalis, versus normal scalp. Mouse data revealed clearer TCR sharing than patient data did, a gap possibly tied to HLA.

Trimming took 4 bases from V and 2 from J, leaving 11 bases between them. Germline V gives CDR1 MNHEY, CDR2 SMNVEV (reference sequence). This CDR3 comprises 14 residues. Input material: CD8+ T cells sorted from blood. The chain uses TRBV27 and TRBJ1-2; D uncertain. This receptor was identified in a human donor in good health. The CDR3 DNA follows: TGTGCCAGCAGTTCCTCGGGATCCAACTATGGCTACACCTTC. Protein product: CASSSSGSNYGYTF.